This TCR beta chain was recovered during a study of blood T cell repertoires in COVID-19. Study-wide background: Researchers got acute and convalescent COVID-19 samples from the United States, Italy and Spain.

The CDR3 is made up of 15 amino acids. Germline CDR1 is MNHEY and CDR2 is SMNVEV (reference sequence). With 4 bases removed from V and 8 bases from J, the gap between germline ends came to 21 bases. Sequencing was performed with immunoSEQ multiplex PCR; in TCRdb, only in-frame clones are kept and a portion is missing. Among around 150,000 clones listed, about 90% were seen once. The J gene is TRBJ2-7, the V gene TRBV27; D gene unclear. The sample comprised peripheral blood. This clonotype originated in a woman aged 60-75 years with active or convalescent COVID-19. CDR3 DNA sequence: TGTGCCAGCAGTTCTTCTTCGCTTGGCCGCCTCAAGCAGTACTTC. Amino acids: CASSSSSLGRLKQYF.